This TCR beta chain was profiled in a study of T-cell reconstitution after alpha-beta-depleted transplantation in children. Whole-study results and caveats: A year had passed since transplant, and T-cell counts and diversity by then came mostly from newly produced T cells.

The authors prepared the TCRbeta library with unique molecular identifiers. Each CDR3 protein is one row after TCRdb ran MiXCR on the PCR reads. Of about 1,000,000 distinct CDR3 sequences in the sample, about 31% were seen once. Germline lookup yields CDR1 SGHRS and CDR2 YFSETQ. This CDR3 is 15 amino acids long. The V end lost 0 bases, the J end lost 4 bases, and 13 bases lay between the germline ends. As to this clonotype: Its antigen remains unidentified.

The receptor comes from a boy in the first two years of life who had a stem cell transplant for SCID, so the T cells may come from the graft donor. The starting material was PBMCs, mostly from graft donor cells, obtained 360 days after TCRalphabeta/CD19-depleted stem cell transplant. This chain links TRBV5-1 with TRBJ1-2; D remains unclear. CDR3 region: CASSLVAASGYGYTF. The DNA for the CDR3 is TGCGCCAGCAGCTTGGTTGCGGCGTCAGGCTATGGCTACACCTTC.